These T cell receptor beta chains were read from a single sample in a study of T cells in Graves' hyperthyroidism and ophthalmopathy. TCRdb reanalysed the multiplex PCR reads using MiXCR and keeps one entry per CDR3 protein. The sample holds more than 550,000 distinct CDR3 sequences; approximately 15% are singletons and the top ten take roughly a sixth. The sample was blood. The source of these receptors is a man aged 50-60 years with Graves' hyperthyroidism. CDR3s include the opening cysteine and the closing phenylalanine or tryptophan. The D gene is left open where the match is weak. The size of a clone is reported for some rows only, either as once, few or many, or as a class for expanded clones.

v_call	cdr3_length	d_call	j_call	clone_size	cdr3_nt	cdr3_aa
TRBV29-1	12	.	TRBJ1-1	.	TGCAGATGTACGGGCCTCGGGACTGAAGCTTTCTTT	CRCTGLGTEAFF
TRBV11-2	13	.	TRBJ1-1	many	TGTGCCAGCAGCAGAGACCAAGGGACTGAAGCTTTCTTT	CASSRDQGTEAFF
TRBV30	14	TRBD2	TRBJ2-1	many	TGTGCCTGGAGTAGGACTAGCGGGCGAAATGAGCAGTTCTTC	CAWSRTSGRNEQFF
TRBV10-3	16	.	TRBJ2-1	few	TGTGCCATCAGTGACCCTACTGGGACGGGTGTGGATGAGCAGTTCTTC	CAISDPTGTGVDEQFF
TRBV28	13	TRBD1	TRBJ1-2	many	TGTGCCAGCAGTCCTGCAGGGGGGGTTGGCTACACCTTC	CASSPAGGVGYTF
TRBV20-1	16	TRBD1	TRBJ1-2	many	TGCAGTGCTAGAGTCCCAGGGGGCAATTTTTCTTATGGCTACACCTTC	CSARVPGGNFSYGYTF
TRBV30	12	.	TRBJ1-2	many	TGTGCCTGGAGTTTGGGGGCCCATGGCTACACCTTC	CAWSLGAHGYTF
TRBV27	14	.	TRBJ2-2	many	TGTGCCAGCAGTTTACTCGGGGAGGTCGGGGAGCTGTTTTTT	CASSLLGEVGELFF
TRBV4-3	15	TRBD2	TRBJ2-1	.	TGCGCCAGCGCAATCAGCGGGAACCACTACAATGAGCAGTTCTTC	CASAISGNHYNEQFF
TRBV7-9	15	.	TRBJ2-5	many	TGTGCCAGCAGCTACACACAGGGAGCAGGAGAGACCCAGTACTTC	CASSYTQGAGETQYF
TRBV6-1	15	TRBD1	TRBJ1-5	few	TGTGCCAGCAGTGAAACCGGGACAGATTATCAGCCCCAGCATTTT	CASSETGTDYQPQHF
TRBV5-1	20	TRBD1	TRBJ1-4	.	TGCGCCAGCAGCTTGGGGAAGCGGACAGGGGGGATTGCAACTAATGAAAAACTGTTTTTT	CASSLGKRTGGIATNEKLFF
TRBV12-3/TRBV12-4	13	.	TRBJ1-5	many	TGTGCCAGCAGCCCCAAGGGAGAACAGCCCCAGCATTTT	CASSPKGEQPQHF
TRBV18	18	TRBD2	TRBJ2-3	.	TGTGCCAGCTCACCAAGCGAGAGGCTAGCGGGAGAGACACATACGCAGTATTTT	CASSPSERLAGETHTQYF
TRBV9	16	TRBD2	TRBJ2-5	.	TGTGCCAGCAGCGCCCAAAGGAATAGCGGGGAAGAGACCCAGTACTTC	CASSAQRNSGEETQYF
TRBV7-9	14	TRBD1	TRBJ2-5	many	TGTGCCAGCAGCTACGACAGGGGGCGGGAGACCCAGTACTTC	CASSYDRGRETQYF
TRBV28	13	TRBD2	TRBJ2-3	many	TGTGCCAGCTCGGATAGCGGGACGGATACGCAGTATTTT	CASSDSGTDTQYF
TRBV27	15	TRBD1	TRBJ1-2	many	TGTGCCAGCAGTTGGACAGGGGACGCCCTATATGGCTACACCTTC	CASSWTGDALYGYTF
TRBV7-9	16	TRBD1	TRBJ2-7	.	TGTGCCAGCAGCTTAGCGACAGGGATACAATCCTACGAGCAGTACTTC	CASSLATGIQSYEQYF
TRBV27	15	TRBD1	TRBJ2-1	many	TGTGCCAGCAGTTTCCGACAGGGGGCAAACAATGAGCAGTTCTTC	CASSFRQGANNEQFF
TRBV24-1	14	.	TRBJ2-2	few	TGTGCCACCAGTCGGACGGATATCACCGGGGAGCTGTTTTTT	CATSRTDITGELFF
TRBV2	16	TRBD1	TRBJ1-1	many	TGTGCCAGCAGGCCCGGGACAGGGGGCTTTAACACTGAAGCTTTCTTT	CASRPGTGGFNTEAFF
TRBV5-1	14	TRBD1	TRBJ1-1	many	TGCGCCAGCAGCCTGGAGGGGGCGAACACTGAAGCTTTCTTT	CASSLEGANTEAFF
TRBV5-6	14	.	TRBJ1-3	.	TGTGCCAGCAGCGCACAGGGTGTTGGAAACACCATATATTTT	CASSAQGVGNTIYF
TRBV6-2/TRBV6-3	15	TRBD2	TRBJ2-7	many	TGTGCCAGCGAATGGGGACTAGCGGGAGTGTACGAGCAGTACTTC	CASEWGLAGVYEQYF
TRBV27	16	TRBD2	TRBJ2-5	many	TGTGCCAGCAGTTCATGGACTAGCGGAGTCCAAGAGACCCAGTACTTC	CASSSWTSGVQETQYF
TRBV2	10	.	TRBJ2-1	many	TGTGCCAGCGAGGCCGATGAGCAGTTCTTC	CASEADEQFF
TRBV19	13	.	TRBJ2-2	many	TGTGCCAGTATACCCAGGGAAGGCGGGGAGCTGTTTTTT	CASIPREGGELFF
TRBV7-9	15	.	TRBJ1-1	many	TGTGCCAGCAGCCCCCCCGGGCTTTGGAACACTGAAGCTTTCTTT	CASSPPGLWNTEAFF
TRBV9	15	TRBD1	TRBJ2-7	few	TGTGCCAGCAGCGTTACAGGGGACCCTTCCTACGAGCAGTACTTC	CASSVTGDPSYEQYF
TRBV6-5	14	.	TRBJ2-7	many	TGTGCCAGCAGTTACTCGACACAGAGCTACGAGCAGTACTTC	CASSYSTQSYEQYF
TRBV7-9	16	TRBD1	TRBJ2-5	.	TGTGCCAGCAGCTTGTCCCTGGACAGGGATGGAGAGACCCAGTACTTC	CASSLSLDRDGETQYF
TRBV20-1	17	TRBD2	TRBJ2-5	.	TGCAGTGCTAGCGGACCAGGCCTACGGGAGGGAGGAGAGACCCAGTACTTC	CSASGPGLREGGETQYF
TRBV28	16	TRBD1	TRBJ1-1	many	TGTGCCAGCAGTTTACGGTACAGGGGCCCGAACACTGAAGCTTTCTTT	CASSLRYRGPNTEAFF
TRBV27	17	TRBD2	TRBJ2-1	many	TGTGCCAGCAGTCAACTCCCTCTAGCGGGAGGTCCTAATGAGCAGTTCTTC	CASSQLPLAGGPNEQFF
TRBV18	13	.	TRBJ1-1	few	TGTGCCAGCTCATCCCAAGACAGCGGTGAAGCTTTCTTT	CASSSQDSGEAFF
TRBV28	12	.	TRBJ2-7	.	TGTGCCAGCGAAGAGACGCCCTACGAGCAGTACTTC	CASEETPYEQYF
TRBV28	13	.	TRBJ2-6	many	TGTGCCAGCAGCTTCGCTGGGGCCAACGTCCTGACTTTC	CASSFAGANVLTF
TRBV20-1	15	TRBD1	TRBJ1-1	many	TGCAGTGCTCCTAGGACAGGGTCGAGAATGACTGAAGCTTTCTTT	CSAPRTGSRMTEAFF
TRBV12-3/TRBV12-4	18	TRBD1	TRBJ1-6	many	TGTGCCAGCAGTTCAGCAATTGGTCGGACAGGGGGGAGGTCACCCCTCCACTTT	CASSSAIGRTGGRSPLHF
TRBV10-3	13	.	TRBJ2-2	few	TGTGCCATCAGTAAACAGGGTGCCGGGGAGCTGTTTTTT	CAISKQGAGELFF